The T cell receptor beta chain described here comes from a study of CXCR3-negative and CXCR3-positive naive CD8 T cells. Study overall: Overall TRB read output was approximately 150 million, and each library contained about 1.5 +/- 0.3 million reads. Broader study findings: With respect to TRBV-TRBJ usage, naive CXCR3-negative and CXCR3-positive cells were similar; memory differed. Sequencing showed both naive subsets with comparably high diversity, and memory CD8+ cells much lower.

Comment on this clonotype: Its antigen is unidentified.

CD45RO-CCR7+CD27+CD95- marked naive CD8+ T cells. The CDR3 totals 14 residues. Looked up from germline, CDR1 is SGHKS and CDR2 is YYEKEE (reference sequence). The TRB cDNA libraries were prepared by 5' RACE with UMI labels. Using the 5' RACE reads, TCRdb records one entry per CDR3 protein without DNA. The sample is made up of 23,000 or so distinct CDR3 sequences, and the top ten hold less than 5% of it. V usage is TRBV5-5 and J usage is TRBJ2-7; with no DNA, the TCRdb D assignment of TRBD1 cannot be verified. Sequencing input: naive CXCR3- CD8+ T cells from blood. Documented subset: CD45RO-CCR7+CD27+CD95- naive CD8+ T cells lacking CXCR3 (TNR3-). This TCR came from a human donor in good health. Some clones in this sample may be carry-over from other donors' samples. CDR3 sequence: CASSLWGADNEQYF.